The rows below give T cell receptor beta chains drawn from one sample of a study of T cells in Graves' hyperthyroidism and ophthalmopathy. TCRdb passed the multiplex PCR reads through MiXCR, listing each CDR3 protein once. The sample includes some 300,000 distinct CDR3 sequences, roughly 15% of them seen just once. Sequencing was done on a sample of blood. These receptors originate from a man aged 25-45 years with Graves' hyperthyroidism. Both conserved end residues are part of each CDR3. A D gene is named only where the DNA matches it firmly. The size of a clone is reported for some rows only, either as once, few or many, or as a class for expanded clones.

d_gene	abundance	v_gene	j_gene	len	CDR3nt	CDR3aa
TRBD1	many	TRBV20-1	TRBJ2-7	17	TGCAGTGCTAGAGAGGAACTGACAGGGCGGAATCCCTACGAGCAGTACTTC	CSAREELTGRNPYEQYF
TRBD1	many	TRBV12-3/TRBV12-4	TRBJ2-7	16	TGTGCCAGCAGCCCCTTTATCCGGGACAGAGCCTACGAGCAGTACTTC	CASSPFIRDRAYEQYF
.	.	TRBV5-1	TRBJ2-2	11	TGCGCCAGCCACCGAGGACGGGAGCTGTTTTTT	CASHRGRELFF
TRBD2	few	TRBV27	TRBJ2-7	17	TGTGCCAGCAGTTTTTCCTCCCCGGTAGCGGGAGGTTACGAGCAGTACTTC	CASSFSSPVAGGYEQYF
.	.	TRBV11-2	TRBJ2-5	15	TGTGCCAGCAGCCCTATGAGACAGCCCTGGGAGACCCAGTACTTC	CASSPMRQPWETQYF
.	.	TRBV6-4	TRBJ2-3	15	TGTGCCAGCAGTGACTCGATCGTTGGCGCAGATACGCAGTATTTT	CASSDSIVGADTQYF
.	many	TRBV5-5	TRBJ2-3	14	TGTGCCAGCAGCTTGGCCTGGGCGGGAGATACGCAGTATTTT	CASSLAWAGDTQYF
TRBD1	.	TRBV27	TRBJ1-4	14	TGTGCCAGCACCTCGTGGGGGGACAGCGGAAAACTGTTTTTT	CASTSWGDSGKLFF
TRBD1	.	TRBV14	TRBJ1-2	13	TGTGCCAGCAGCCATGGGACAGGGGAAGGCTACACCTTC	CASSHGTGEGYTF
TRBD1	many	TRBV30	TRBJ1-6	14	TGTGCCTGGAGCCGGGGACAGGGAGGATCACCCCTCCACTTT	CAWSRGQGGSPLHF
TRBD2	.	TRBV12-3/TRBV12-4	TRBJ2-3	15	TGTGCCAGCACTAGCGGGAGGGAGGGCACCGATACGCAGTATTTT	CASTSGREGTDTQYF
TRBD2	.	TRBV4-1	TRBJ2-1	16	TGCGCCAGCAGCCAAGCCGCCCCGACTAGCGGGAACGAGCAGTTCTTC	CASSQAAPTSGNEQFF
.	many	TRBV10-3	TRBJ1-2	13	TGTGCCATCAGTGAGAAGGGGGAGGATGGCTACACCTTC	CAISEKGEDGYTF
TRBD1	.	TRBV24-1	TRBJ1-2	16	TGTGCCACCAGTGACGCTAGACAGGGTAGAGACTATGGCTACACCTTC	CATSDARQGRDYGYTF
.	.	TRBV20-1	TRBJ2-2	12	TGCAGTGCTAGAGGGGACGGCGGGGAGCTGTTTTTT	CSARGDGGELFF
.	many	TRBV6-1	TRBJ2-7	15	TGTGCCAGCAGTCGCTCTCTCGTGGGAGCGCGCGAGCAGTACTTC	CASSRSLVGAREQYF
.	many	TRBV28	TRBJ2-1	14	TGTGCCAGCAGTTTGATACGGAGATACAATGAGCAGTTCTTC	CASSLIRRYNEQFF
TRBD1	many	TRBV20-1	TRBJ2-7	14	TGCAGTGCTAGAGGAGGACAGGGGGAACTCGAGCAGTACTTC	CSARGGQGELEQYF
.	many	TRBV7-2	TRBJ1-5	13	TGTGCCAGCAGCCCCGAGGCGGGCCAGCCCCAGCATTTT	CASSPEAGQPQHF
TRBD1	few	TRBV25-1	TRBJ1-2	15	TGTGCCAGCAGTGAATCGAGGGGGACAGACGAAACTTACACCTTC	CASSESRGTDETYTF
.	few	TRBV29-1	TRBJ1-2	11	TGCAGCGTTCAACCTCTCTTTGGCTACACCTTC	CSVQPLFGYTF
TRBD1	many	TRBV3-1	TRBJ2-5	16	TGTGCCAGCAGCCCTTCGACAGGGGGCGCTGGGGAGACCCAGTACTTC	CASSPSTGGAGETQYF
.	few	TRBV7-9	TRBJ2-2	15	TGTGCCAGCAGCTTAAGTTCAGGGACAACCGGGGAGCTGTTTTTT	CASSLSSGTTGELFF